This is a list of T cell receptor beta chains from one sample in a study of cytomegalovirus exposure and HLA in healthy donors. Repertoires were generated with immunoSEQ multiplex PCR, while TCRdb's copy carries only in-frame clones and drops some. The table shows roughly 54,000 clones, with about two thirds occurring only once. The sample consisted of PBMCs. These receptor sequences come from a woman in her sixties or seventies in good health and CMV-seropositive. Each CDR3 is given with its conserved first and last residue. The order of the fields is V gene, D gene, J gene, clone size, CDR3 protein, CDR3 DNA. The D gene is left open where the match is weak. Only some rows state a clone size, as once, few, many or a class for expanded clones.

>TRBV15|TRBD2|TRBJ2-1|.
CATSKLLAGVGNEQFF
TGTGCCACCAGCAAGCTACTAGCGGGGGTGGGAAATGAGCAGTTCTTC
>TRBV19|.|TRBJ1-1|.
CASSNPGGRMNTEAFF
TGTGCCAGTAGTAACCCGGGAGGCAGAATGAACACTGAAGCTTTCTTT
>TRBV18|.|TRBJ2-7|.
CASSPVSLGAYEQYF
TGTGCCAGCTCCCCGGTTAGCCTCGGGGCCTACGAGCAGTACTTC
>TRBV5-1|TRBD2|TRBJ2-5|once
CASSPIAGRQETQYF
TGCGCCAGCAGCCCTATAGCGGGGCGGCAAGAGACCCAGTACTTC
>TRBV21-1|.|TRBJ1-1|.
CASVGPTEAFF
TGTGCCAGCGTGGGGCCCACTGAAGCTTTCTTT
>TRBV11-3|.|TRBJ2-1|.
CASSLMDTHEQFF
TGTGCCAGCAGCCTAATGGACACCCATGAGCAGTTCTTC
>TRBV9|TRBD1|TRBJ1-4|.
CASSVVTGGPNEKLFF
TGTGCCAGCAGCGTAGTTACAGGGGGGCCTAATGAAAAACTGTTTTTT
>TRBV29-1|.|TRBJ1-1|.
CSGGAGVGTEAFF
TGCAGCGGTGGGGCAGGAGTGGGTACTGAAGCTTTCTTT
>TRBV5-1|.|TRBJ1-4|.
CASRGLVQGTEKLFF
TGCGCCAGCAGGGGTCTGGTCCAGGGGACTGAAAAACTGTTTTTT
>TRBV9|.|TRBJ1-5|.
CASSVAGNQPQHF
TGTGCCAGCAGCGTAGCAGGTAATCAGCCCCAGCATTTT
>TRBV7-9|TRBD1|TRBJ2-1|.
CASSLGQGVGDEQFF
TGTGCCAGCAGTCTAGGACAGGGAGTTGGCGATGAGCAGTTCTTC
>TRBV6-1|TRBD2|TRBJ2-3|few
CASRGLAGTDTQYF
TGTGCCAGCAGGGGACTAGCGGGGACAGATACGCAGTATTTT
>TRBV4-2|.|TRBJ2-2|once
CASSQEDSSNTGELFF
TGTGCCAGCAGCCAAGAAGACAGTTCGAACACCGGGGAGCTGTTTTTT
>TRBV15|TRBD1|TRBJ1-2|few
CATSRATGVNYGYTF
TGTGCCACCAGCAGAGCGACAGGGGTAAACTATGGCTACACCTTC
>TRBV28|TRBD1|TRBJ2-3|.
CASSLRTGASTDTQYF
TGTGCCAGCAGCTTGCGGACAGGGGCTAGCACAGATACGCAGTATTTT
>TRBV29-1|TRBD1|TRBJ2-6|.
CSVTGSSGANVLTF
TGCAGCGTGACAGGGAGCTCTGGGGCCAACGTCCTGACTTTC
>TRBV29-1|.|TRBJ1-2|.
CSVEAENYGYTF
TGCAGCGTTGAGGCGGAGAACTATGGCTACACCTTC
>TRBV2|.|TRBJ2-2|.
CASSGLTRTGELFF
TGTGCCAGCAGTGGACTTACCCGGACCGGGGAGCTGTTTTTT
>TRBV30|.|TRBJ2-7|.
CAWSVRGGSPEQYF
TGTGCCTGGAGTGTACGTGGGGGCTCTCCCGAGCAGTACTTC
>TRBV5-1|TRBD1|TRBJ1-3|.
CASSFAWDRGNGNTIYF
TGCGCCAGCAGCTTCGCCTGGGACAGGGGGAACGGAAACACCATATATTTT
>TRBV20-1|.|TRBJ1-2|few
CSGSDSYGYTF
TGCAGTGGGAGCGACTCTTATGGCTACACCTTC
>TRBV4-3|.|TRBJ2-7|.
CASSQDGTFYEQYF
TGCGCCAGCAGCCAAGATGGTACATTCTACGAGCAGTACTTC
>TRBV7-9|TRBD1|TRBJ1-6|.
CASSLVGQGMRSYNSPLHF
TGTGCCAGCAGCTTAGTGGGACAGGGGATGAGGTCCTATAATTCACCCCTCCACTTT
>TRBV2|TRBD1|TRBJ1-2|.
CASRKDPGGLYGYTF
TGTGCCAGCAGGAAGGACCCAGGGGGGCTCTATGGCTACACCTTC
>TRBV27|.|TRBJ1-1|.
CVAGGVGTEAFF
TGTGTCGCGGGGGGAGTGGGAACTGAAGCTTTCTTT
>TRBV18|.|TRBJ1-1|few
CASSPQGSPTEAFF
TGTGCCAGCTCACCACAGGGGTCGCCCACTGAAGCTTTCTTT
>TRBV10-3|.|TRBJ2-7|.
CAISGQSTGEQYF
TGTGCCATCAGCGGACAGTCCACGGGGGAGCAGTACTTC
>TRBV13|.|TRBJ2-7|few
CASSNRYDSYEQYF
TGTGCCAGCAGCAACAGATACGACTCCTACGAGCAGTACTTC
>TRBV5-4|.|TRBJ1-2|.
CASGTGTGGYTF
TGTGCCAGCGGAACAGGGACGGGTGGCTACACCTTC
>TRBV4-1|TRBD1|TRBJ2-7|few
CASSQTPGQGTYEQYF
TGCGCCAGCAGCCAGACCCCGGGACAGGGGACCTACGAGCAGTACTTC
>TRBV7-2|TRBD1|TRBJ2-7|.
CASSAGDRGVSYEQYF
TGTGCCAGCAGCGCAGGGGACAGGGGGGTCTCCTACGAGCAGTACTTC
>TRBV9|.|TRBJ2-3|.
CASSDKQGGDTQYF
TGTGCCAGCAGCGACAAACAGGGCGGGGATACGCAGTATTTT
>TRBV21-1|.|TRBJ2-7|.
CASSKTNRGSEQYF
TGTGCCAGCAGCAAAACTAATCGCGGCTCCGAGCAGTACTTC
>TRBV15|.|TRBJ1-6|.
CATSSLLGAPRGNSPLHF
TGTGCCACCAGCAGTCTTTTAGGGGCCCCCCGAGGTAATTCACCCCTCCACTTT
>TRBV6-6|TRBD1|TRBJ1-6|.
CASSSRGSSYNSPLHF
TGTGCCAGCTCGTCCAGGGGGAGCTCCTATAATTCACCCCTCCACTTT
>TRBV4-1|.|TRBJ1-2|.
CASSQRTGNGYTF
TGCGCCAGCAGCCAACGTACAGGGAATGGCTACACCTTC
>TRBV7-2|TRBD2|TRBJ2-5|once
CASSLGGGPGETQYF
TGTGCCAGCAGCTTAGGCGGGGGGCCAGGGGAGACCCAGTACTTC
>TRBV7-2|TRBD1|TRBJ1-2|.
CASSPGQGASYGYTF
TGTGCCAGCAGCCCAGGACAGGGGGCCTCCTATGGCTACACCTTC
>TRBV7-2|TRBD1|TRBJ1-1|.
CASSLSDRENAFF
TGTGCCAGCAGCTTATCCGACAGGGAGAATGCTTTCTTT
>TRBV27|.|TRBJ1-3|once
CASSLFSGSSGNTIYF
TGTGCCAGCAGTTTATTTAGCGGTTCCTCTGGAAACACCATATATTTT